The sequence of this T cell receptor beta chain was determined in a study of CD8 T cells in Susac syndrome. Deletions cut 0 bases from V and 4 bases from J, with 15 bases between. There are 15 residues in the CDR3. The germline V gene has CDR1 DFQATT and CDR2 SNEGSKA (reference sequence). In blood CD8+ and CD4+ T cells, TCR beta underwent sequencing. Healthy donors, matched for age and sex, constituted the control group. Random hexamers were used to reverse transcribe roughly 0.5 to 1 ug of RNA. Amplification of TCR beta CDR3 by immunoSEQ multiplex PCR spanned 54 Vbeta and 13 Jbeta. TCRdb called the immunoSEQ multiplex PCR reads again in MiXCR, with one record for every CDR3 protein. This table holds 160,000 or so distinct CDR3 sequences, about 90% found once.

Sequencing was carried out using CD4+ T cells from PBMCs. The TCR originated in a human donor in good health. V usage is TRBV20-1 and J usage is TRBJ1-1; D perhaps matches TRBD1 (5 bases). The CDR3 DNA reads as TGCAGTGCTAGAGAAAGGTCAGTCCAGGGCACTGAAGCTTTCTTT. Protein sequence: CSARERSVQGTEAFF.